The present T cell receptor (beta chain) was sequenced within a study of T cells in Graves' hyperthyroidism and ophthalmopathy. This clonotype appeared a few times. Researchers took RNA transcripts and amplified the TCR beta CDR3 regions from them. The HTBI primer set served for first-round RT-PCR of the TCR CDR3. A single record per CDR3 protein comes from TCRdb applying MiXCR to the multiplex PCR reads. The table lists around 570,000 distinct CDR3 sequences, 15% to 20% of them singletons. With V trimmed by 6 bases and J by 0 bases, 10 bases remained unmatched. CDR1 is SGHRS and CDR2 is YFSETQ in the germline V gene. The length of the CDR3 is 16 residues.

This clonotype originated in a man between 35 and 55 years old with Graves' ophthalmopathy. This chain connects TRBV5-1 to TRBJ2-7; 9 bases are a match to TRBD2. Material: blood. CDR3 loop: CASKASGALFSYEQYF. CDR3 sequence (DNA): TGCGCCAGCAAGGCTAGCGGGGCCCTCTTCTCCTACGAGCAGTACTTC.